The clone carrying this TCR beta chain was seen a handful of times. Antigen: not known. This entry comes from a study of identical twins. Study findings and constraints: While abundant cord blood beta clonotypes carried fewer insertions, memory repertoires showed no such pattern.

The CDR3 has 16 residues. Germline loops: CDR1 SGHRS, CDR2 YFSETQ. With 0 bases removed from V and 0 bases from J, the gap between germline ends came to 9 bases. Each CDR3 protein is one row after TCRdb ran MiXCR on the 5' RACE reads. Among 700,000 or so distinct CDR3 sequences, approximately 22% were seen once, and the ten largest hold 4% to 4.5%. The data also belong to a second study, concerning T cells expressing NK-cell markers. This second study says: Similarly, these clonotypes led the CD3+CD56-NKG2C+ fraction as well in a handful of donors. HCMV specificity of the expanded NKG2C+ T cell clones stayed unclear.

Sequenced sample: PBMCs. This TCR was recovered from a woman aged 18-29 years in good health. The chain employs TRBV5-1 and TRBJ2-2, with D hard to call. The CDR3 region has the DNA TGCGCCAGCAGCTTGGAGGGTGGGACGAACACCGGGGAGCTGTTTTTT. Translated, it gives CASSLEGGTNTGELFF.